Detailed here is one TCR beta chain. Its recognized antigen is unknown. This sample stems from a study of diagnostic markers for celiac disease (dated by TCRdb to about 2020). This sample was sequenced with an Illumina MiSeq. One entry per CDR3 protein sequence results from the TCRdb reprocessing of the reads, with DNA left out. For this sample, the table gives several thousand distinct CDR3 sequences. About 6% of the sample is in the top ten clones. The sequence came from a human donor. This table probably holds off-target reads from a library built for another chain. Sequencing was performed on either unsorted cells or a sorted T cell fraction (not recorded which).

CDR3 region: CASSSNRDRIFSGANVLTF. The chain is assembled from TRBV5-1 and TRBJ2-6; the TCRdb D gene call, TRBD1, has no DNA to confirm it. The CDR3 numbers 19 residues from cysteine through phenylalanine. The protein alone is recorded here. CDR1 and CDR2, looked up from the germline V gene, are SGHRS and YFSETQ.